This TCR beta chain was sequenced for a study of CD8 T cells in Susac syndrome. Sequencing of TCR beta drew on CD8+ and CD4+ T cells from blood. Fulfillment of recently defined diagnostic criteria for definite or probable disease was shown by the patients with Susac syndrome. An amount of RNA that ranged from roughly 0.45 to 1 ug was reverse transcribed with random hexamers. TCRdb reprocessed the immunoSEQ multiplex PCR reads with MiXCR, giving one entry per CDR3 protein. The data show some 240,000 distinct CDR3 sequences, with 90% to 96% seen just once and approximately 0.094% held by the top ten. The material sequenced was CD4+ T cells from PBMCs. The receptor comes from a human donor with Susac syndrome.

CDR3 loop: CATSDGTVSYEQYF. CDR3 bases: TGTGCCACCAGTGATGGGACAGTCTCCTACGAGCAGTACTTC. The J gene is TRBJ2-7, the V gene TRBV24-1; TRBD1 aligns across 7 bases. This CDR3 has 14 residues. With V trimmed by 3 bases and J by 0 bases, 1 base remained unmatched. Germline CDR1 reads KGHDR; CDR2 reads SFDVKD.